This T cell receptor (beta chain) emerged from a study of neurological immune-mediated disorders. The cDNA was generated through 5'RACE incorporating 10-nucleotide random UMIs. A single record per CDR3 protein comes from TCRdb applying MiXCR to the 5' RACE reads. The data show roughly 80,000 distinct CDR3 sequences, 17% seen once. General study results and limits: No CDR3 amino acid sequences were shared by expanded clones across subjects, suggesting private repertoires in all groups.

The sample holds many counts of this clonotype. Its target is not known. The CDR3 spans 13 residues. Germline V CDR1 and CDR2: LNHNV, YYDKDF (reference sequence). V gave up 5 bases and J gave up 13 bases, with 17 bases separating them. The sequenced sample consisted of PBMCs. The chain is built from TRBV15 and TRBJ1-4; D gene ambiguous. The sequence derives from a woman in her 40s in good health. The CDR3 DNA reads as TGTGCCACCAGCGTACCGAGGACGAGAGCACTGTTTTTT. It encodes CATSVPRTRALFF.